This T cell receptor beta chain was found in a study of blood T cell repertoires in COVID-19. On the study more broadly: Nucleic acid was either cDNA or gDNA, and it came from T cells, B-cell-depleted T cells, or PBMCs.

As regards this clone: Germline is not matched at one junction end, which may reflect a read error.

The method was immunoSEQ multiplex PCR; TCRdb's version includes in-frame clones alone and lacks a portion of them. Of over 350,000 clones listed, 80% to 90% are singletons. The CDR3 consists of 11 residues. CDR1 and CDR2 from the germline V gene are LGHDT and YNNKEL (reference sequence). Sequenced sample: PBMCs or T cells enriched from blood (not recorded which). This TCR was recovered from a woman aged 45-65 years who had recovered from COVID-19. The J gene is TRBJ2-2, the V gene TRBV3-1 (or the pseudogene TRBV3-2); D possibly corresponds to TRBD2 (6 bases). CDR3 amino acids: CASSSVGGLFF. CDR3 nucleotides: TGTGCCAGCAGCAGCGTCGGGGGGCTGTTTTTT.